This T cell receptor (beta chain) was sequenced for a study of T cells after yellow fever vaccination. Broader study findings: A limited proportion of clonotypes was detected within both the CD4 and CD8 compartments. From the bulk population, abundant clonotypes could contaminate and appear within FACS-sorted repertoires.

It was through 5'RACE template switching that TCR cDNA was made, with a universal primer site and UMIs added. TCRdb called the 5' RACE reads again in MiXCR, with one record for every CDR3 protein. Counted here are about 360,000 distinct CDR3 sequences, approximately 6% occurring once; the ten biggest clones make up 14% to 15%. Trimming pared 4 bases from V and 4 bases from J, leaving 16 bases between. The CDR3 consists of 15 residues. CDR1 and CDR2 from the germline V gene are LNHDA and SQIVND (reference sequence). Note on this clonotype: The antigen is unknown. A much more abundant neighbour one base away suggests this may be a read error.

The chain has TRBV19 and TRBJ1-1; D remains ambiguous. The sample in question was PBMCs, obtained 5 days after the yellow fever booster vaccination. This sequence originates from a man aged 30 to 45 who received the YFV17D yellow fever vaccine. CDR3 protein: CASSRGAVRSTEAFF. CDR3 coding DNA: TGTGCCAGTAGTAGGGGTGCCGTGAGAAGCACTGAAGCTTTCTTT.